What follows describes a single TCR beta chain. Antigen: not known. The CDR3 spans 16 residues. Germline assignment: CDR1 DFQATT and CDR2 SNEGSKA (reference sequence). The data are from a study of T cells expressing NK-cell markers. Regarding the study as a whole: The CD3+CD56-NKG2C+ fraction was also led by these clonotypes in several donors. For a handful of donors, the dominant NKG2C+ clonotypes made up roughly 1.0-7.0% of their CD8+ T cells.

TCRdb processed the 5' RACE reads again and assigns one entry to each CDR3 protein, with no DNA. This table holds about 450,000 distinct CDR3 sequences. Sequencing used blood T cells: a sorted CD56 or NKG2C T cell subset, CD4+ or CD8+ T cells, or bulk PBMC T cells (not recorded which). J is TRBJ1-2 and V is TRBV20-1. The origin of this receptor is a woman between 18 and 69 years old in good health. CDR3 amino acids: CSAKLGVKQLSYGYTF.